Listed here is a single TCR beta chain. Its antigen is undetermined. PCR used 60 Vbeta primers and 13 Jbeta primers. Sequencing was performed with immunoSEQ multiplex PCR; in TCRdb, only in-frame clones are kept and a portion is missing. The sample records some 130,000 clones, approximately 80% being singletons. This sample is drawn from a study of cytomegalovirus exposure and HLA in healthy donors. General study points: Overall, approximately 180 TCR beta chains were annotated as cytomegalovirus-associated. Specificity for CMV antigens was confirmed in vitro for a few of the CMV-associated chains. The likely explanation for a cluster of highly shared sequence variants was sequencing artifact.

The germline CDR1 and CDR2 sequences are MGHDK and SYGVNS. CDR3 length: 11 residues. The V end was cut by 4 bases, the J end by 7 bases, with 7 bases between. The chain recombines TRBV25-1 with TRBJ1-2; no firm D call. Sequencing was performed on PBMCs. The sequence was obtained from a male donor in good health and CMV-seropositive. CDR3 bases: TGTGCCAGCAGTGCCGGACTTGGCTACACCTTC. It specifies CASSAGLGYTF.